The next 8 T cell receptor beta chains were all read from a single sample in a study of T cell repertoires in cytomegalovirus infection. TCRdb processed the reads anew with MiXCR; each CDR3 protein has one entry. The table lists about a million distinct CDR3 sequences, roughly 30% of them singletons, with roughly 13% in the top ten. No antigens are known for them. The specimen comprised cultured CD8+ T cells from PBMCs, sampled from culture after CMV antigen stimulation. The receptors derive from a human donor in good health (CMV status not recorded). Some clones in this sample may be carry-over from other donors' samples.

The chain is built from TRBV4-1 and TRBJ2-1, with 11 bases that match TRBD2. The V gene's germline CDR1 is MGHRA and CDR2 YSYEKL. This CDR3 comprises 16 residues. With 4 bases clipped from V and 3 bases from J, the junction kept 5 bases outside the gene matches. The CDR3 here is CASSPSLAGVYNEQFF. The CDR3 region has the DNA TGCGCCAGCAGCCCTTCACTAGCGGGGGTCTACAATGAGCAGTTCTTC.

This clonotype was picked up a small number of times. V gene TRBV6-5 combines with J gene TRBJ1-2, with D maybe TRBD1 (5 bases). The CDR3 is made up of 13 amino acids. Trimming removed 5 bases from V and 4 bases from J, with 11 bases in between. Germline lookup yields CDR1 MNHEY and CDR2 SVGAGI. CDR3 loop: CASSTGTVYGYTF. CDR3 coding DNA: TGTGCCAGCAGTACCGGGACGGTCTATGGCTACACCTTC.

This clonotype was found a few times. This chain joins TRBV10-3 and TRBJ2-1; D uncertain. Trimming stripped 6 bases from V and 9 bases from J, with 15 bases between. CDR1 is ENHRY and CDR2 is SYGVKD in the germline V gene. This CDR3 comprises 13 residues. This chain's CDR3 is CAIRPMTEFEQFF. CDR3 DNA: TGTGCCATCAGGCCGATGACGGAATTTGAGCAGTTCTTC.

V and J are TRBV6-1 and TRBJ1-6; D is unresolved. The CDR3 contains 14 residues. Between the trimmed V and J ends, which lost 6 bases and 12 bases, there was a span of 18 bases. Germline V CDR1 and CDR2: MNHNS, SASEGT. The CDR3, as DNA: TGTGCCAGCAGCCCAGACGACCAAACGGGACCCCTCCACTTT. Amino acids: CASSPDDQTGPLHF.

At least ten counts were recorded for this clonotype. V gene TRBV19 combines with J gene TRBJ2-1; 9 positions agree with TRBD1. The CDR3 covers 15 residues. The germline CDR1 and CDR2 sequences are LNHDA and SQIVND (reference sequence). V was pared by 9 bases and J by 4 bases, with 10 bases of the junction left unmatched. The CDR3 here is CASSITGGSYNEQFF. CDR3 bases: TGTGCCAGCAGCATCACAGGGGGCAGTTACAATGAGCAGTTCTTC.

In its sample, this clonotype was seen a few times. V usage is TRBV19 and J usage is TRBJ1-1, with D unclear. Germline lookup yields CDR1 LNHDA and CDR2 SQIVND (reference sequence). The V end was cut by 11 bases, the J end by 4 bases, with 11 bases between. The CDR3 has 11 amino acids. The CDR3 nucleotides read TGTGCCTCGGAGGACGCCACTGAAGCTTTCTTT. Amino acids: CASEDATEAFF.

The CDR3 spells CASSPRKGPFTEAFF. CDR3 coding DNA: TGTGCCAGTAGTCCCCGTAAAGGCCCGTTCACTGAAGCTTTCTTT. V is TRBV19 and J is TRBJ1-1; D remains ambiguous. Germline V lookup: CDR1 LNHDA, CDR2 SQIVND (reference sequence). The CDR3 is 15 amino acids. Trimming took 5 bases from V and 4 from J, leaving 17 bases between them.

The gene calls are TRBV20-1 and TRBJ2-7; TRBD1 or TRBD2 may be the D gene (5 bases each). The CDR3 has 12 amino acids. V lost 4 bases and J lost 3, with 10 bases in between. Germline-derived CDR1 and CDR2 are DFQATT and SNEGSKA (reference sequence). CDR3 loop: CSAMGPYYEQYF. DNA of the CDR3: TGCAGTGCTATGGGACCCTACTACGAGCAGTACTTC.